This T cell receptor beta chain originates from a study of control samples from healthy donors and cancer patients. Assay: immunoSEQ multiplex PCR; the TCRdb copy retains only in-frame clones and omits some. This repertoire shows under 200,000 clones, around 92% found once; its top ten account for over 1.2%. The CDR3 loop spans 13 amino acids. Trimming stripped 0 bases from V and 8 bases from J, with 13 bases between. CDR1 is SQVTM, CDR2 ANQGSEA, per germline. Sequencing was done on a sample of blood. The receptor was derived from a woman in her twenties or thirties in good health. This sequence joins TRBV29-1 and TRBJ1-2; TRBD1 is a possible D gene (6 bases). CDR3 sequence: CSVEDRGGAGYTF. CDR3 bases: TGCAGCGTTGAAGATCGGGGGGGCGCCGGCTACACCTTC. The full variable domain, rest sourced from reference TRBV29-1 and TRBJ1-2, is SAVISQKPSRDICQRGTSLTIQCQVDSQVTMMFWYRQQPGQSLTLIATANQGSEATYESGFVIDKFPISRPNLTFSTLTVSNMSPEDSSIYLCSVEDRGGAGYTFGSGTRLTVV.